This entry lists 16 T cell receptor beta chains sequenced from one sample in a study of spatial heterogeneity in lung cancer. Documented time point: sample taken at primary tumor resection. Sequencing was performed on whole RNA extracted from tumor and nontumor lung tissue, or from frozen PBMC, and the material was left unsorted. TCRdb reprocessed the 5' RACE reads via MiXCR and lists one record per CDR3 protein. The sample gives tens of thousands of distinct CDR3 sequences, 10% to 15% of which show up once; approximately 7% is in the top ten. The sample in question was PBMCs, obtained at surgery. These receptors originate from a male donor with early-stage non-small cell lung cancer.

This clonotype was recorded many times. V is TRBV6-5 and J is TRBJ2-2; 9 nucleotides agree with TRBD2. The CDR3 has 16 amino acids. With 1 base clipped from V and 6 bases from J, the junction kept 6 bases outside the gene matches. CDR1 is MNHEY and CDR2 is SVGAGI in the germline V gene. CDR3 nucleotide sequence: TGTGCCAGCAGTTACTTGGGCGGGAGGGCCCCCGGGGAGCTGTTTTTT. This translates into CASSYLGGRAPGELFF.

This clonotype was counted between two and nine times. This rearrangement joins TRBV4-3 to TRBJ2-2, with D hard to call. CDR3 length: 14 amino acids. Trimming left V 0 bases short and J 4 bases short, with 6 bases between. From germline, CDR1 is LGHNA and CDR2 YSLEER. For the CDR3, the DNA is TGCGCCAGCAGCCAAGATCTGATCACCGGGGAGCTGTTTTTT. The encoded protein is CASSQDLITGELFF.

This clonotype has more than one count but fewer than ten. The rearrangement joins TRBV2 to TRBJ2-6; D gene uncertain. The CDR3 is 13 residues long. CDR1 and CDR2 (germline): SNHLY, FYNNEI. Trimming shortened V by 5 bases and J by 4 bases, and 6 bases separated the two germline ends. CDR3 DNA sequence: TGTGCCAGCAGTACAACCGGGGCCAACGTCCTGACTTTC. Translated: CASSTTGANVLTF. The full variable domain, its missing parts supplied by reference TRBV2 and TRBJ2-6, is EPEVTQTPSHQVTQMGQEVILRCVPISNHLYFYWYRQILGQKVEFLVSFYNNEISEKSEIFDDQFSVERPDGSNFTLKIRSTKLEDSAMYFCASSTTGANVLTFGAGSRLTVL.

This clonotype was counted between two and nine times. CDR3 DNA sequence: TGTGCCAGCTCATACGGCCTCCAAGGACCCTCGAGCTACACCTTC. Translation gives CASSYGLQGPSSYTF. The rearrangement uses TRBV18 and TRBJ1-2; D gene uncertain. V shed 5 bases and J shed 9 bases, with 22 bases lying between them. CDR1 and CDR2 (germline): KGHSH, LQKENI. The CDR3 runs 15 residues.

This clonotype was observed at least ten times. V is TRBV3-1 and J is TRBJ1-2; D uncertain. Germline lookup yields CDR1 LGHDT and CDR2 YNNKEL (reference sequence). The CDR3 loop spans 12 amino acids. V lost 1 base and J lost 3, with 3 bases in between. CDR3 sequence reads: CASSQVDYGYTF. The CDR3 coding sequence is TGTGCCAGCAGCCAAGTGGACTATGGCTACACCTTC.

This clonotype has ten or more counts. The CDR3 DNA sequence: TGTGCCAGCAGTTACGCTGTGGCGAATGAGCAGTTCTTC. Translation: CASSYAVANEQFF. This sequence joins TRBV6-6 and TRBJ2-1; no firm D call. Germline lookup yields CDR1 MNHNY and CDR2 SVGAGI (reference sequence). The CDR3 is made up of 13 amino acids. The ends were cut back, 2 bases at V and 7 bases at J, with 9 bases in the middle.

This sequence joins TRBV12-3 or TRBV12-4 and TRBJ2-3, with D perhaps being TRBD1 or TRBD2 (5 bases each). This CDR3 is 14 amino acids long. V was shortened by 5 bases and J by 5 bases, with 14 bases between the two germline ends. The CDR3 loop reads CASSRGLDKDTQYF. The CDR3 DNA sequence: TGTGCCAGCAGTCGGGGCCTGGACAAAGATACGCAGTATTTT.

This chain joins TRBV2 and TRBJ2-5; TRBD1 is a possible D gene (6 bases). The CDR3 contains 14 residues. V was pared by 6 bases and J by 1 base, with 12 bases between. The germline V gene encodes CDR1 SNHLY and CDR2 FYNNEI. The CDR3, as DNA: TGTGCCAGCAGATCGACAGGCCGCCAAGAGACCCAGTACTTC. The encoded protein is CASRSTGRQETQYF.

This clonotype was seen ten or more times. The genes are TRBV2 and TRBJ2-5, with TRBD1 as a possible D gene (6 bases). CDR1 is SNHLY and CDR2 is FYNNEI in the germline V gene. This CDR3 is built from 15 residues. The germline V and J ends were trimmed by 3 bases and 1 base, with 12 bases remaining between them. Written as DNA, the CDR3 is TGTGCCAGCAGTGAGTCACAGGGATTCCAAGAGACCCAGTACTTC. Its translation: CASSESQGFQETQYF. Full variable domain (remainder filled in from reference TRBV2 and TRBJ2-5): EPEVTQTPSHQVTQMGQEVILRCVPISNHLYFYWYRQILGQKVEFLVSFYNNEISEKSEIFDDQFSVERPDGSNFTLKIRSTKLEDSAMYFCASSESQGFQETQYFGPGTRLLVL.

The rearrangement joins TRBV11-3 to TRBJ2-1, with a possible D match to TRBD2 (5 bases). The germline V gene encodes CDR1 SGHNT and CDR2 YENEEA. This CDR3 has 16 amino acids. V was pared by 5 bases and J by 1 base, with 15 bases between. DNA of the CDR3: TGTGCCAGCAGCCATCGGGCCAGCGGTTCCTACAATGAGCAGTTCTTC. It translates to CASSHRASGSYNEQFF.

This clonotype was seen a few times. The gene calls are TRBV7-3 and TRBJ2-2; TRBD1 agrees at 7 bases. With 2 bases clipped from V and 1 base from J, the junction kept 1 base outside the gene matches. This CDR3 has 15 amino acids. CDR1 and CDR2 from the germline V gene are SGHTA and FQGTGA. CDR3 region: CASSLGQVNTGELFF. CDR3 in DNA: TGTGCCAGCAGCTTAGGACAGGTGAACACCGGGGAGCTGTTTTTT.

Only a few counts were recorded for this clonotype. The chain joins TRBV6-2 or TRBV6-3 to TRBJ2-2; TRBD1 matches at 7 bases. The CDR3 has 13 residues. V shed 6 bases and J 6 bases; nucleotides not matched to a gene: 4. Germline CDR1 and CDR2: MNHEY and SVGEGT. The CDR3 protein is CASRKTGAGELFF. The CDR3 region has the DNA TGTGCCAGCAGAAAAACAGGGGCCGGGGAGCTGTTTTTT.

V usage is TRBV20-1 and J usage is TRBJ2-1, with D possibly being TRBD1 (6 bases). The CDR3 is made up of 14 amino acids. Germline assignment: CDR1 DFQATT and CDR2 SNEGSKA (reference sequence). The V gene lost 0 bases and the J gene lost 6 bases, with 12 bases spanning the gap. The CDR3 DNA is TGCAGTGCTAGAGACCAGGGGTTTGGCAATGAGCAGTTCTTC. Translation gives CSARDQGFGNEQFF.

This clonotype was counted only a few times. V and J are TRBV7-6 and TRBJ2-2, with 8 bases matching TRBD2. J lost 5 bases, V lost 4 bases, and 9 bases had no gene match. The CDR3 is 16 amino acids. Germline V gene sequence: CDR1 SGHVS, CDR2 FNYEAQ. Here the CDR3 reads CASSSNPGLGTGELFF. The CDR3 DNA is TGTGCCAGCAGCTCCAACCCGGGACTAGGGACCGGGGAGCTGTTTTTT.

This clonotype showed up many times. This rearrangement joins TRBV2 to TRBJ2-5, with TRBD2 identical over 7 bases. The CDR3 is 13 amino acids. CDR1 and CDR2 (germline): SNHLY, FYNNEI. The junction had 6 bases not matched to a gene; V was cut back by 6 bases and J by 5 bases. CDR3: CASSGGTLETQYF. As DNA, the CDR3 is TGTGCCAGCAGCGGGGGGACTTTGGAGACCCAGTACTTC.

There are many counts of this clonotype. The chain links TRBV18 to TRBJ2-7; 12 positions agree with TRBD1. There are 15 residues in the CDR3. CDR1 is KGHSH, CDR2 LQKENI, per germline. V was pared by 6 bases and J by 5 bases, with 8 bases of the junction left unmatched. The chain's CDR3 is CASSQGTGGLDEQYF. For the CDR3, the DNA is TGTGCCAGCTCGCAAGGGACAGGGGGCTTGGACGAGCAGTACTTC.